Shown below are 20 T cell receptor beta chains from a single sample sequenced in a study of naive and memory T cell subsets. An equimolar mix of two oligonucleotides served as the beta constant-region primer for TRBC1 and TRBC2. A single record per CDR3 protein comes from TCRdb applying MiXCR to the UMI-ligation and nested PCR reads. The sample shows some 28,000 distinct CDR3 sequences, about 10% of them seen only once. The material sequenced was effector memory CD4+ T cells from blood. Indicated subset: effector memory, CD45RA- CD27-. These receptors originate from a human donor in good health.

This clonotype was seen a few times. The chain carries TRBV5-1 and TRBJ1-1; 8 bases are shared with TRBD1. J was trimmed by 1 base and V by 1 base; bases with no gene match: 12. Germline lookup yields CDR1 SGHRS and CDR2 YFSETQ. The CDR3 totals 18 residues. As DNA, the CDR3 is TGCGCCAGCAGCTTGTTCCGTGACAGGGGAATTGGGAACACTGAAGCTTTCTTT. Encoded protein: CASSLFRDRGIGNTEAFF.

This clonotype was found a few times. CDR3 in amino acids: CASSIGTSGIDEQFF. The CDR3 DNA reads TGTGCCAGCAGCATAGGGACTAGCGGGATTGATGAGCAGTTCTTC. The V call is TRBV7-2, the J call TRBJ2-1; 13 nucleotides agree with TRBD2. The V and J ends lost 5 bases and 8 bases, in that order; junction bases with no gene match: 6. There are 15 residues in the CDR3. The germline CDR1 and CDR2 sequences are SGHTA and FQGNSA.

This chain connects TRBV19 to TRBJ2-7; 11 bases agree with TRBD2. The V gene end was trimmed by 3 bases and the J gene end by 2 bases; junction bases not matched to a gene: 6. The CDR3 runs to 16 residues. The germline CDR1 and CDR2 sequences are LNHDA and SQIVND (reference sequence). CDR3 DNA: TGTGCCAGTAGTATGGGACTAGCGGCCGCCCCCTACGAGCAGTACTTC. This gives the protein CASSMGLAAAPYEQYF.

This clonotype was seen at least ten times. CDR3 sequence reads: CAWSDQGIKGYHEQFF. The CDR3 bases are TGTGCCTGGAGTGACCAGGGGATAAAAGGGTATCATGAGCAGTTCTTC. J is TRBJ2-1 and V is TRBV30; tentative D call: TRBD1 (6 bases). The germline V and J ends were trimmed by 1 base and 8 bases, with 21 bases remaining between them. The V gene's germline CDR1 is GTSNPN and CDR2 SVGIG (reference sequence). This CDR3 is 16 amino acids long.

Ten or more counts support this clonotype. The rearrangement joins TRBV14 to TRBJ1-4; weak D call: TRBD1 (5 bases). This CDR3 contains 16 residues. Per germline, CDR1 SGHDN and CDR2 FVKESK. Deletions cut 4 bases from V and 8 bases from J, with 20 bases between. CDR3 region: CASSPIPGGTREKLFF. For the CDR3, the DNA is TGTGCCAGCAGCCCCATTCCCGGGGGAACACGCGAAAAACTGTTTTTT. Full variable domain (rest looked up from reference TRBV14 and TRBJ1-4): EAGVTQFPSHSVIEKGQTVTLRCDPISGHDNLYWYRRVMGKEIKFLLHFVKESKQDESGMPNNRFLAERTGGTYSTLKVQPAELEDSGVYFCASSPIPGGTREKLFFGSGTQLSVL.

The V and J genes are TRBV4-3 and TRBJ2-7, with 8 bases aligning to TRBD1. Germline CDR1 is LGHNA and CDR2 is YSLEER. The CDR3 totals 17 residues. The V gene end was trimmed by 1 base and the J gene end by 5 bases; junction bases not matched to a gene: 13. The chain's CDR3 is CASSQGGTGSKPNEQYF. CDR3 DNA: TGCGCCAGCAGCCAAGGGGGGACAGGCTCAAAACCAAACGAGCAGTACTTC.

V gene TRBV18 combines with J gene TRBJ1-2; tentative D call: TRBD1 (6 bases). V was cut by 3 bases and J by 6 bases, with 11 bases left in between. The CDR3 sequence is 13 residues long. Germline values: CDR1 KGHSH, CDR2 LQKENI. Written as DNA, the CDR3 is TGTGCCAGCTCACCCCGAGACAGGCATGGCTACACCTTC. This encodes CASSPRDRHGYTF.

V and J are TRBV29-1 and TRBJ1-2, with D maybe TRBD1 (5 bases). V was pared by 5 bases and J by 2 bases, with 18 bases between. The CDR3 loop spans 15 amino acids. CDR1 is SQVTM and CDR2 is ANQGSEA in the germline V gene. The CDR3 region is CSVQGSDGRNYGYTF. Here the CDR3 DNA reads TGCAGCGTTCAGGGAAGTGATGGGAGGAACTATGGCTACACCTTC. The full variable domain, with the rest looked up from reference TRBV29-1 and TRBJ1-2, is SAVISQKPSRDICQRGTSLTIQCQVDSQVTMMFWYRQQPGQSLTLIATANQGSEATYESGFVIDKFPISRPNLTFSTLTVSNMSPEDSSIYLCSVQGSDGRNYGYTFGSGTRLTVV.

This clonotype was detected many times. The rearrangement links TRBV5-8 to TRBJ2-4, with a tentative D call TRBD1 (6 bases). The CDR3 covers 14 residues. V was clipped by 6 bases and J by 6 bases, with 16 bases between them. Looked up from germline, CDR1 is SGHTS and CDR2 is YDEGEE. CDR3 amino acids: CASNLGAGTNIQYF. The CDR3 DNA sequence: TGTGCCAGCAACCTGGGGGCAGGGACAAACATTCAGTACTTC.

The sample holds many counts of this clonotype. Here the CDR3 reads CSARAPGRTGNEKLFF. The DNA for the CDR3 is TGCAGTGCTAGAGCCCCTGGCCGGACAGGGAATGAAAAACTGTTTTTT. The J gene is TRBJ1-4, the V gene TRBV20-1, with TRBD1 matching over 8 bases. The CDR3 is made up of 16 amino acids. The V gene end was trimmed by 1 base and the J gene end by 5 bases; junction bases not matched to a gene: 9. Germline CDR1 and CDR2: DFQATT and SNEGSKA (reference sequence).

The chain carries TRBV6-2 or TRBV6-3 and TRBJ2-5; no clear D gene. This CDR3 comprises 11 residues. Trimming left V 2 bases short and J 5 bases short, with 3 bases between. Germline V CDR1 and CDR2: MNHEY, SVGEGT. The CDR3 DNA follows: TGTGCCAGCAGTTACCGGGAGACCCAGTACTTC. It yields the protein CASSYRETQYF.

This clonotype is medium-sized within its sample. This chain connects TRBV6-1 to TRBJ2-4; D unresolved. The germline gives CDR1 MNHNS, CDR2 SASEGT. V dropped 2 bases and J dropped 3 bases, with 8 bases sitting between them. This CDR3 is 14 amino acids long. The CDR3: CASSEMWDKNIQYF. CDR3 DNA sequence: TGTGCCAGCAGTGAAATGTGGGACAAAAACATTCAGTACTTC.

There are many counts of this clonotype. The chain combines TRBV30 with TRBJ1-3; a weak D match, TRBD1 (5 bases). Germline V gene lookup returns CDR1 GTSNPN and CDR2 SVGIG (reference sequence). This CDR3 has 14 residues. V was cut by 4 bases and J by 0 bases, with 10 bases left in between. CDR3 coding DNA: TGTGCCTGGAAGGAGACAGCCTCTGGAAACACCATATATTTT. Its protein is CAWKETASGNTIYF.

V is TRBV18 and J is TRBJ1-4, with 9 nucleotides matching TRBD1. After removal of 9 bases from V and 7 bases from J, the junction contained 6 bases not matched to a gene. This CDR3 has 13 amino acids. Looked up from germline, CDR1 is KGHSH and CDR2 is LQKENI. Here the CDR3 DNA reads TGTGCCAGTCGGACGGGACAGGGTGAAAAACTGTTTTTT. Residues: CASRTGQGEKLFF.

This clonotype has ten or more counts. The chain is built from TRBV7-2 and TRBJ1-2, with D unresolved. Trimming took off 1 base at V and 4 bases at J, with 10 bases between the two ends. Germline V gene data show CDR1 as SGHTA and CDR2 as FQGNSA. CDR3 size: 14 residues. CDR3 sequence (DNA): TGTGCCAGCAGCTTAGAGATGGGCCCCTATGGCTACACCTTC. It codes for CASSLEMGPYGYTF.

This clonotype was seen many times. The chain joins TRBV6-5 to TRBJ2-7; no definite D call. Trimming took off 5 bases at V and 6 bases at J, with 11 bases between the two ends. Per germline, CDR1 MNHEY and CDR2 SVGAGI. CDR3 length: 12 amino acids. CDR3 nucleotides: TGTGCCAGCAGTAACCGCTCGGGCGAGCAGTACTTC. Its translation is CASSNRSGEQYF.

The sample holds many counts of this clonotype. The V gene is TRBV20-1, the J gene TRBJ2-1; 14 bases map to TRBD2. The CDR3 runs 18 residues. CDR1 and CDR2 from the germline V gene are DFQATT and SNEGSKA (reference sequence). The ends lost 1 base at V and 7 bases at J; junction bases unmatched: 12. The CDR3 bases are TGCAGTGCTAGAGCCGAGACTAGCGGGAGGGCACCCTTGAATGAGCAGTTCTTC. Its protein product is CSARAETSGRAPLNEQFF.

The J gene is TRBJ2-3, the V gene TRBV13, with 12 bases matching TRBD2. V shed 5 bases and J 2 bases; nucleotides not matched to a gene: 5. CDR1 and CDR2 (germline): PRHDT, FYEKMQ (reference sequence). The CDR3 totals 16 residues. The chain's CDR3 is CASSPRLAGVTDTQYF. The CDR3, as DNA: TGTGCCAGCAGCCCAAGACTAGCGGGGGTCACAGATACGCAGTATTTT.

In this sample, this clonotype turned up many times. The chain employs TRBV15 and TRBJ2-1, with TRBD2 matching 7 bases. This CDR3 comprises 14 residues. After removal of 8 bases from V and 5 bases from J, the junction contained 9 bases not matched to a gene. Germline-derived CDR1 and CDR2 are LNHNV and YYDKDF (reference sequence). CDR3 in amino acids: CATDAGTKNNEQFF. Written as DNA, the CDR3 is TGTGCCACCGATGCCGGGACTAAAAACAATGAGCAGTTCTTC.

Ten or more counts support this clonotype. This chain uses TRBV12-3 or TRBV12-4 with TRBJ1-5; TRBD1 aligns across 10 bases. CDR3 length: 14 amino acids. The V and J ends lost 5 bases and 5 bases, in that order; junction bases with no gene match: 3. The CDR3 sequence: CASSTTGGHQPQHF. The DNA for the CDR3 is TGTGCCAGCAGTACGACAGGGGGCCATCAGCCCCAGCATTTT.